These 9 T cell receptor beta chains were sequenced from one sample in a study of T cell responses to AZD1222 COVID-19 vaccine. TCRdb's table, derived via immunoSEQ multiplex PCR, lists solely in-frame clones and lacks some. The sample consists of about 120,000 clones, 75% to 90% of them appearing once. The specimen comprised peripheral blood, sampled on day 0 of AZD1222 vaccination. These receptors originate from an adult in good health.

The chain recombines TRBV5-6 with TRBJ2-7, with D tentatively TRBD1 (6 bases). The CDR3 covers 16 residues. The V and J ends lost 0 bases and 0 bases respectively, with 13 bases between them. Germline V gene lookup returns CDR1 SGHDT and CDR2 YYEEEE. The CDR3, as DNA: TGTGCCAGCAGCTTGGATCAGGGGTACAGCTCCTACGAGCAGTACTTC. Encoded protein: CASSLDQGYSSYEQYF.

The V gene is TRBV7-8, the J gene TRBJ2-3, with D perhaps matching TRBD1 (6 bases). There are 13 residues in the CDR3. Trimming stripped 4 bases from V and 14 bases from J, with 19 bases between. Germline values: CDR1 SGHVS, CDR2 FQNEAQ. The CDR3 bases are TGTGCCAGCAGCTCGCAAACTCGGGACAACCCGTATTTT. Translating gives CASSSQTRDNPYF.

The genes are TRBV6-6 and TRBJ2-2; 10 nucleotides align to TRBD2. Germline CDR1 reads MNHNY; CDR2 reads SVGAGI (reference sequence). V was pared by 5 bases and J by 7 bases, with 16 bases of the junction left unmatched. CDR3 length: 18 amino acids. DNA for the CDR3: TGTGCCAGCAGTCCAGTAACTCCTAGCGGGAGTGCGGGCGGGGAGCTGTTTTTT. Protein product: CASSPVTPSGSAGGELFF.

V and J are TRBV6-2 or TRBV6-3 and TRBJ2-7; TRBD1 matches 8 bases. V was pared by 2 bases and J by 3 bases, with 12 bases of the junction left unmatched. Germline V gives CDR1 MNHEY, CDR2 SVGEGT. CDR3 size: 17 residues. Here the CDR3 reads CASSYQGGQGANYEQYF. The CDR3 bases are TGTGCCAGCAGTTACCAAGGGGGGCAGGGGGCTAACTACGAGCAGTACTTC.

This clone was found a few times. Different DNA sequences within this sample yield the same CDR3. The chain carries TRBV19 and TRBJ2-2; 7 nucleotides align to TRBD1. This CDR3 has 14 amino acids. V shed 8 bases, J shed 1 base, and the junction held 4 bases outside the gene matches. CDR1 and CDR2 (germline): LNHDA, SQIVND (reference sequence). The chain's CDR3 is CASSRTGNTGELFF. CDR3 DNA: TGTGCCAGTTCTAGGACAGGGAACACCGGGGAGCTGTTTTTT.

The CDR3 loop reads CAIKGAQREPEAFF. The CDR3 nucleotides read TGTGCCATCAAAGGCGCACAGAGGGAGCCTGAAGCTTTCTTT. The chain is built from TRBV10-3 and TRBJ1-1; unclear D gene. This CDR3 has 14 residues. Trimming removed 7 bases at V and 6 bases at J, with 18 bases between. Germline V gene lookup returns CDR1 ENHRY and CDR2 SYGVKD.

The rearrangement uses TRBV28 and TRBJ2-7; D call uncertain. Germline V gene sequence: CDR1 MDHEN, CDR2 SYDVKM. The CDR3 is 15 amino acids. Trimming removed 3 bases at V and 1 base at J, with 13 bases between. CDR3 loop: CASSFLQEKSYEQYF. CDR3 nucleotides: TGTGCCAGCAGTTTTCTGCAGGAGAAATCCTACGAGCAGTACTTC.

The chain links TRBV3-1 (or the pseudogene TRBV3-2) to TRBJ2-1; 10 positions match TRBD2. Per germline, CDR1 LGHDT and CDR2 YNNKEL (reference sequence). The CDR3 length is 18 residues. The J segment lost 0 bases and the V segment lost 2 bases, leaving 7 bases of the junction unmatched. The CDR3 sequence: CASSQTPASGSSYNEQFF. The DNA of the CDR3 is TGTGCCAGCAGCCAAACGCCAGCTAGCGGGAGCTCCTACAATGAGCAGTTCTTC.

This chain connects TRBV18 to TRBJ1-5, with D perhaps TRBD1 (5 bases). CDR1 KGHSH and CDR2 LQKENI come from the germline V gene. This CDR3 contains 16 residues. V was clipped by 5 bases and J by 6 bases, with 20 bases between them. The CDR3 bases are TGTGCCAGCTCATCACTGGGACGACAGCAACGTCAGCCCCAGCATTTT. Protein: CASSSLGRQQRQPQHF.